The 31 T cell receptor beta chains given below trace back to one sample, sequenced in a study of T cells in women clearing cervical HPV infection (dated by TCRdb to 2016 to 2019). The method behind the library was the immunoSEQ multiplex PCR assay. The table comes from immuneACCESS by way of TCRdb, which keeps in-frame sequences with V and J called. Part of the clones is missing from these tables; in studies checked, under half for an unresolved V gene and the rest for unknown reasons. The table of this sample itemizes some 40,000 clones. 4.8% of the sample is held by the ten biggest clonotypes. Sequences were obtained from blood buffy coat. The origin of the receptors is a woman between 18 and 75 years old with a cervical HPV16 infection that either progressed to CIN3+ or cleared (not recorded which).

Of note for this clone: The read falls 3 residues short of the CDR3 end, and the missing part is taken from the germline J gene. The V and J genes are TRBV19 and TRBJ1-5; TRBD1 matches at 8 bases. This CDR3 contains 19 residues. The trim removed 3 bases at V and 0 bases at J, leaving 13 bases unmatched. The germline V gene encodes CDR1 LNHDA and CDR2 SQIVND (reference sequence). The sequenced CDR3 bases are TGTGCCAGTAGTATGATGCACGCGTCAGGGGGCTATAGCAATCAGCCC. Residues: CASSMMHASGGYSNQP. The whole CDR3 region reads CASSMMHASGGYSNQPQHF.

Concerning this clone: The read comes to an end 3 residues before the CDR3 does, leaving the germline J gene to fill in the end. Other nucleotide sequences in the sample specify the same CDR3. The chain combines TRBV10-3 with TRBJ1-2, with D hard to call. Germline CDR1 ENHRY, CDR2 SYGVKD. The CDR3 totals 14 residues. The CDR3 DNA, read in part, is TGTGCCATCAGTGGTAACGGACTGGACGGTGGA. Translating gives CAISGNGLDGG. The whole CDR3 sequence is CAISGNGLDGGYTF.

Concerning this clone itself: The read comes to an end 3 residues before the CDR3 does, leaving the germline J gene to fill in the end. V usage is TRBV5-6 and J usage is TRBJ1-4, with D possibly matching TRBD1 (6 bases). Looked up from germline, CDR1 is SGHDT and CDR2 is YYEEEE. V lost 5 bases and J 0 bases, leaving 8 bases between the germline ends. This CDR3 is 14 amino acids long. This CDR3 is CASREGATNEKLFF. The DNA read from the CDR3 is TGTGCCAGCAGGGAGGGGGCAACTAATGAAAAA.

In regard to this clone: Read coverage stops 3 residues before the CDR3 terminus; the germline J gene supplies the remainder. The chain joins TRBV11-2 to TRBJ2-7, with no clear D. Germline loops: CDR1 SGHAT, CDR2 FQNNGV. This CDR3 contains 12 residues. The V end was cut by 4 bases, the J end by 3 bases, with 7 bases between. CDR3 amino acids: CASSSYNYEQYF. CDR3 DNA (partial): TGTGCCAGCAGCTCGTACAACTACGAG.

A word on this clone: Read coverage stops 3 residues before the CDR3 terminus; the germline J gene supplies the remainder. V is TRBV7-9 and J is TRBJ2-3; 7 nucleotides match TRBD2. Unmatched junction bases numbered 3, after V lost 5 bases and J lost 4 bases. The CDR3 totals 13 residues. CDR1 and CDR2 from the germline V gene are SEHNR and FQNEAQ (reference sequence). The sequenced part of the CDR3 DNA is TGTGCCAGCAGCCCGGGGGGATCAGATACG. It yields the protein CASSPGGSDT. In full, the CDR3 reads CASSPGGSDTQYF.

Note on this clone: The CDR3 goes on 3 residues after the read ends, and that part is filled in from the germline J gene. The rearrangement links TRBV7-9 to TRBJ1-1; 12 bases align to TRBD1. Germline V gene data show CDR1 as SEHNR and CDR2 as FQNEAQ (reference sequence). The CDR3 is 15 residues long. The V and J ends lost 5 bases and 4 bases, in that order; junction bases with no gene match: 5. CDR3 amino acids: CASSDPGQGATEAFF. The sequenced part of the CDR3 DNA is TGTGCCAGCAGCGACCCGGGACAGGGGGCCACTGAA.

The CDR3 sequence is CASSLAQGLLAETQYF. Incomplete CDR3 DNA: TGCGCCAGCAGCTTGGCACAGGGGCTTCTAGCAGAGACC. The chain combines TRBV5-1 with TRBJ2-5; the match to TRBD1 covers 7 bases. With the read ending 3 residues before the CDR3 end, the germline J gene is used to fill in that end. Per germline, CDR1 SGHRS and CDR2 YFSETQ. J gave up 4 bases and V 0 bases, and 9 bases lay outside the gene matches. This CDR3 has 16 amino acids.

About this clone: Read coverage stops 3 residues before the CDR3 terminus; the germline J gene supplies the remainder. The V gene is TRBV28, the J gene TRBJ2-3; 7 positions match TRBD2. The CDR3 has 15 amino acids. V lost 8 bases to trimming and J lost 1 base; unmatched junction nucleotides: 9. CDR1 MDHEN and CDR2 SYDVKM come from the germline V gene. The DNA read from the CDR3 is TGTGCCAGCGCCCCGGCGGGGGTAGGCACAGATACG. The encoded protein is CASAPAGVGTDT. The complete CDR3 protein is CASAPAGVGTDTQYF.

As to this clone: The CDR3 is cut off 3 residues early in the read; its end comes from the germline J gene. The chain uses TRBV14 and TRBJ2-5; D might be TRBD1 (6 bases). Trimming took off 5 bases at V and 5 bases at J, with 21 bases between the two ends. The CDR3 sequence is 16 residues long. Germline V gene sequence: CDR1 SGHDN, CDR2 FVKESK. The covered CDR3 bases are TGTGCCAGCAGCAAGAAGGCAAGCGGTAGGGGGGAGACC. It is translated as CASSKKASGRGET. The CDR3 in full is CASSKKASGRGETQYF.

Notes on this clone: The read ends 3 residues early relative to the CDR3; the germline J gene fills the gap. The rearrangement links TRBV19 to TRBJ2-1, with D maybe TRBD1 (5 bases). The germline CDR1 and CDR2 sequences are LNHDA and SQIVND (reference sequence). The CDR3 contains 14 residues. Trimming shortened V by 2 bases and J by 2 bases, and 7 bases separated the two germline ends. This CDR3 is CASSIRQTYNEQFF. Partial CDR3 DNA: TGTGCCAGTAGTATAAGACAGACCTACAATGAG.

About this clone: The DNA ends 3 residues before the CDR3 does, and the rest of the CDR3 is filled in from the germline J gene. The chain carries TRBV5-1 and TRBJ2-3, with 9 bases identical to TRBD2. The CDR3 spans 15 residues. Germline V gene data show CDR1 as SGHRS and CDR2 as YFSETQ. Trimming removed 4 bases from V and 4 bases from J; junction bases left unmatched: 7. This chain's CDR3 is CASSRTSEHADTQYF. CDR3 DNA, as far as it was read: TGCGCCAGCAGCCGGACTAGCGAGCATGCAGATACG. The variable domain in full, with the rest retrieved from reference TRBV5-1 and TRBJ2-3, is KAGVTQTPRYLIKTRGQQVTLSCSPISGHRSVSWYQQTPGQGLQFLFEYFSETQRNKGNFPGRFSGRQFSNSRSEMNVSTLELGDSALYLCASSRTSEHADTQYFGPGTRLTVL.

With respect to this clone: Sequencing ends 3 residues short of the CDR3 end; the germline J gene provides the rest. The chain couples TRBV10-3 to TRBJ1-2; possible D gene TRBD1, 6 bases. Trimming left V 2 bases short and J 4 bases short, with 11 bases between. This CDR3 is 14 amino acids long. Germline V lookup: CDR1 ENHRY, CDR2 SYGVKD. The part of the CDR3 DNA that was read is TGTGCCATCAGTGAGATTCAGGGGCCCTATGGC. This translates into CAISEIQGPYG. The whole CDR3 is CAISEIQGPYGYTF.

Concerning this clone: The read gets to within 3 residues of the CDR3 end, and the germline J gene fills in the rest. The chain is built from TRBV19 and TRBJ1-2; D is uncertain. This CDR3 is 16 amino acids long. Germline V gene sequence: CDR1 LNHDA, CDR2 SQIVND (reference sequence). Trimming took off 1 base at V and 3 bases at J, with 15 bases between the two ends. The part of the CDR3 DNA that was read is TGTGCCAGTAGTATAGTTGCCCCACGCGGGGACTATGGC. It translates to CASSIVAPRGDYG. The whole CDR3 sequence is CASSIVAPRGDYGYTF. Together with reference TRBV19 and TRBJ1-2, the CDR3 gives the full variable domain: DGGITQSPKYLFRKEGQNVTLSCEQNLNHDAMYWYRQDPGQGLRLIYYSQIVNDFQKGDIAEGYSVSREKKESFPLTVTSAQKNPTAFYLCASSIVAPRGDYGYTFGSGTRLTVV.

Notes on this clone: Sequencing ends 3 residues short of the CDR3 end; the germline J gene provides the rest. The V call is TRBV19, the J call TRBJ1-5, with D possibly matching TRBD1 (5 bases). CDR3 size: 12 residues. Trimming took off 8 bases at V and 7 bases at J, with 12 bases between the two ends. Germline assignment: CDR1 LNHDA and CDR2 SQIVND (reference sequence). The chain's CDR3 is CASSLRGQPQHF. The sequenced CDR3 bases are TGTGCCAGTTCTCTCCGGGGGCAGCCC.

About this clone: Read sequence stops 3 residues before the CDR3 end, and the germline J gene provides the missing end. This chain uses TRBV5-1 with TRBJ2-5; 7 nucleotides agree with TRBD1. The V gene's germline CDR1 is SGHRS and CDR2 YFSETQ. V was pared by 0 bases and J by 5 bases, with 7 bases of the junction left unmatched. The CDR3 has 15 residues. The CDR3 sequence is CASSLGDSPEETQYF. CDR3 DNA (partial): TGCGCCAGCAGCTTGGGGGACAGTCCGGAGGAGACC.

Worth noting for this clone: The read stops 3 residues short of the end of the CDR3; the missing end is completed from the germline J gene. The chain links TRBV5-1 to TRBJ2-1; 10 bases map to TRBD1. This CDR3 contains 15 residues. The V and J ends lost 3 bases and 7 bases, in that order; junction bases with no gene match: 7. Germline V CDR1 and CDR2: SGHRS, YFSETQ. CDR3 DNA, as far as it was read: TGCGCCAGCAGCTACAAAGGGACAGGGGTTAATGAG. Translated, it gives CASSYKGTGVNE. Given in full, the CDR3 is CASSYKGTGVNEQFF. Based on the CDR3 plus reference TRBV5-1 and TRBJ2-1, the full variable domain is KAGVTQTPRYLIKTRGQQVTLSCSPISGHRSVSWYQQTPGQGLQFLFEYFSETQRNKGNFPGRFSGRQFSNSRSEMNVSTLELGDSALYLCASSYKGTGVNEQFFGPGTRLTVL.

In the case of this clone: The read terminates 3 residues ahead of where the CDR3 ends, so the germline J gene completes it. V gene TRBV6-1 combines with J gene TRBJ1-6, with 7 positions matching TRBD1. Germline CDR1 MNHNS, CDR2 SASEGT. The CDR3 is 15 residues long. With 4 bases clipped from V and 10 bases from J, the junction kept 10 bases outside the gene matches. The CDR3 reads CASSAGTEVLSPLHF. The DNA read from the CDR3 is TGTGCCAGCAGTGCCGGGACAGAGGTATTGTCACCC.

CDR3 DNA, as far as it was read: TGTGCCAGCAGCTTAGGGACAGGGAACACTGAA. This translates into CASSLGTGNTE. The full CDR3 protein is CASSLGTGNTEAFF. The chain is built from TRBV7-3 and TRBJ1-1, with 8 positions matching TRBD1. The read ends 3 residues before the CDR3 terminus; that terminus is restored from the germline J gene. Germline CDR1 reads SGHTA; CDR2 reads FQGTGA. With V trimmed by 2 bases and J by 1 base, 0 bases remained unmatched. The CDR3 is 14 residues long.

The CDR3 here is CASSSVVTNTGELFF. The part of the CDR3 DNA that was read is TGTGCCAGCAGCTCGGTGGTGACTAACACCGGGGAG. This chain connects TRBV11-3 to TRBJ2-2; the D is unclear. The read terminates 3 residues before the CDR3 end, so the remaining end is supplied by the germline J gene. The V gene lost 4 bases and the J gene lost 2 bases, with 11 bases spanning the gap. The CDR3 length is 15 residues. Germline V gene sequence: CDR1 SGHNT, CDR2 YENEEA.

With respect to this clone: The read finishes 3 residues shy of the CDR3 end, and the germline J gene is used to complete it. The chain carries TRBV5-4 and TRBJ1-2; TRBD1 agrees at 12 bases. The CDR3 runs 15 residues. V was pared by 4 bases and J by 7 bases, with 8 bases of the junction left unmatched. Per germline, CDR1 SGHNT and CDR2 YYREEE (reference sequence). The covered CDR3 bases are TGTGCCAGCAGCCGACCGGGACAGGGGGCGCTTGGC. Its translation is CASSRPGQGALG. The CDR3 in full is CASSRPGQGALGYTF.

To note about this clone: The read ends 3 residues before the CDR3 terminus; that terminus is restored from the germline J gene. This chain connects TRBV20-1 to TRBJ2-2; the match to TRBD1 covers 8 bases. The CDR3 contains 14 residues. The germline V gene has CDR1 DFQATT and CDR2 SNEGSKA (reference sequence). Germline trimming cut 4 bases from V and 6 bases from J; bases unmatched to any gene: 7. Here the CDR3 reads CSATGTGGAGELFF. The CDR3 DNA, read in part, is TGCAGTGCTACCGGGACAGGAGGGGCCGGGGAG.

Details on this clone: Read sequence stops 3 residues before the CDR3 end, and the germline J gene provides the missing end. The chain links TRBV20-1 to TRBJ1-5; tentative D call: TRBD1 (6 bases). Germline CDR1 DFQATT, CDR2 SNEGSKA (reference sequence). The CDR3 is 13 residues long. V lost 7 bases, J lost 1 base, and 11 bases lay in between. The CDR3 DNA, read in part, is TGCAGTGGAGCAACAGGGAGCAATCAGCCC. It is translated as CSGATGSNQP. The CDR3 in full is CSGATGSNQPQHF.

About this clone: The CDR3 extends 3 residues past the end of the read, so its final part is completed from the germline J gene. The gene calls are TRBV19 and TRBJ2-1, with 9 bases aligning to TRBD1. Germline V gives CDR1 LNHDA, CDR2 SQIVND (reference sequence). The CDR3 has 15 amino acids. Germline trimming cut 5 bases from V and 6 bases from J; bases unmatched to any gene: 8. The sequenced CDR3 bases are TGTGCCAGTAGTCAGCGTGGGACAGGGCCCAATGAG. Its translation: CASSQRGTGPNE. The CDR3 in its entirety is CASSQRGTGPNEQFF.

Comment on this clone: From the germline J gene comes the end of the CDR3, since the read stops 3 residues before it. The V call is TRBV2, the J call TRBJ1-6, with 7 bases that match TRBD1. In germline, CDR1 is SNHLY, CDR2 FYNNEI. The V and J ends lost 6 bases and 10 bases, in that order; junction bases with no gene match: 6. The CDR3 loop spans 13 amino acids. The sequenced CDR3 bases are TGTGCCAGCAGGAGTACAGGGGACTCACCC. Amino acid sequence: CASRSTGDSP. The CDR3 in its entirety is CASRSTGDSPLHF.

To note about this clone: The read halts 3 residues ahead of the CDR3 end, with the missing end drawn from the germline J gene. The chain links TRBV5-1 to TRBJ2-2, with 7 positions matching TRBD1. Trimming cost V 3 bases and J 3 bases; bases outside gene matches: 5. The CDR3 has 15 amino acids. CDR1 and CDR2 (germline): SGHRS, YFSETQ. The CDR3 loop reads CASSSTGWDTGELFF. The sequenced part of the CDR3 DNA is TGCGCCAGCAGCTCGACAGGGTGGGACACCGGGGAG.

With regard to this clone: The sequence runs out 3 residues before the end of the CDR3; the remainder is reconstructed from the germline J gene. The V call is TRBV29-1, the J call TRBJ2-7, with 10 bases matching TRBD1. The CDR3 spans 15 residues. CDR1 and CDR2 (germline): SQVTM, ANQGSEA. The junction had 12 bases not matched to a gene; V was cut back by 4 bases and J by 6 bases. Here the CDR3 reads CSVVSSGTGESEQYF. The part of the CDR3 DNA that was read is TGCAGCGTTGTCTCTTCGGGGACAGGGGAGAGCGAG.

Concerning this clone itself: Read data end 3 residues before the CDR3 end; the end is taken from the germline J gene. The chain has TRBV7-9 and TRBJ1-1; D ambiguous. Germline V gene lookup returns CDR1 SEHNR and CDR2 FQNEAQ (reference sequence). V was pared by 7 bases and J by 1 base, with 13 bases between. The CDR3 covers 14 residues. The CDR3 reads CASTPNLRNTEAFF. CDR3 bases read: TGTGCCAGCACCCCTAATCTGAGGAACACTGAA.

About this clone itself: The sequenced fragment ends 3 residues before the CDR3 boundary, so the rest is inferred from the germline J gene. The chain recombines TRBV27 with TRBJ1-6, with no clear D. This CDR3 has 14 residues. The germline V gene has CDR1 MNHEY and CDR2 SMNVEV (reference sequence). V gave up 7 bases and J gave up 5 bases, with 12 bases separating them. CDR3 sequence: CASTWRGNNSPLHF. Partial CDR3 DNA: TGTGCCAGCACCTGGCGGGGAAATAATTCACCC.

Remarks on this clone: Read data end 3 residues before the CDR3 end; the end is taken from the germline J gene. The chain couples TRBV7-3 to TRBJ2-7; 10 bases map to TRBD2. Losses at the gene ends were 2 bases for V and 3 bases for J; bases not matched to a gene: 7. The CDR3 spans 16 residues. Looked up from germline, CDR1 is SGHTA and CDR2 is FQGTGA. The CDR3 reads CASSLAGTSGIYEQYF. CDR3 DNA, as far as it was read: TGTGCCAGCAGCTTAGCGGGAACTAGCGGGATCTACGAG.

About this clone: The CDR3 end is not reached by the read, which stops 3 residues before it; the germline J gene fills it in. The genes are TRBV27 and TRBJ2-2, with D unclear. The CDR3 loop spans 15 amino acids. Germline V gene sequence: CDR1 MNHEY, CDR2 SMNVEV (reference sequence). With 3 bases removed from V and 4 bases from J, the gap between germline ends came to 12 bases. CDR3 amino acids: CASSLASGVTGELFF. The DNA read from the CDR3 is TGTGCCAGCAGTTTGGCATCAGGAGTCACCGGGGAG.

Note on this clone: The read ends 3 residues before the CDR3 terminus; that terminus is restored from the germline J gene. The rearrangement links TRBV5-4 to TRBJ2-5; the match to TRBD2 covers 8 bases. V lost 3 bases and J lost 4; bases outside the gene matches: 8. Germline V gene data show CDR1 as SGHNT and CDR2 as YYREEE (reference sequence). This CDR3 has 15 residues. CDR3 protein: CASSSPPSGSETQYF. The sequenced CDR3 bases are TGTGCCAGCAGCTCTCCGCCTAGCGGGTCAGAGACC.